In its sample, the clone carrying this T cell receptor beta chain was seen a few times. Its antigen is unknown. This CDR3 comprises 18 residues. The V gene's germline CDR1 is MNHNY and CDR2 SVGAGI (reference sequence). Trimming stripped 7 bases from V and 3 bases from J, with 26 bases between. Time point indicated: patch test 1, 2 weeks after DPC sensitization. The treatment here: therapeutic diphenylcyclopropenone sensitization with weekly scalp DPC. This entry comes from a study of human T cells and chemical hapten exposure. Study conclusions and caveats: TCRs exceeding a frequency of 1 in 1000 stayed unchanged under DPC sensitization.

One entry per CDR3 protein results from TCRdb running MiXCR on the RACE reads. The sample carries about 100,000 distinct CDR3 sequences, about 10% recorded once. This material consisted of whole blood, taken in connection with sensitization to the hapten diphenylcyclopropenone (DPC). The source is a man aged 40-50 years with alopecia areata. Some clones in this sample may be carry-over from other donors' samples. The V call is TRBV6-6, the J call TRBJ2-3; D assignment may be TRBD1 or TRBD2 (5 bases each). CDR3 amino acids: CASNPTGAEMRVTDTQYF. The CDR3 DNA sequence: TGTGCCAGCAACCCGACCGGGGCGGAGATGCGAGTAACAGATACGCAGTATTTT.